The 27 T cell receptor beta chains below come from one sample, sequenced in a study of identifying expanded T cells in peripheral blood. Clones were read by immunoSEQ multiplex PCR, and TCRdb kept only the in-frame ones, dropping some. The sample shows some 96,000 clones, approximately 88% of them seen only once. The source material was blood. The receptor source for this set is a person aged 18 to 69 in good health.

The J gene is TRBJ1-6, the V gene TRBV14; D gene uncertain. Germline CDR1 and CDR2: SGHDN and FVKESK. V was clipped by 1 base and J by 0 bases, with 7 bases between them. The CDR3 has 16 amino acids. The CDR3 spells CASSQVVSSYNSPLHF. The CDR3 nucleotides read TGTGCCAGCAGCCAAGTGGTGAGCTCCTATAATTCACCCCTCCACTTT.

The J gene is TRBJ2-3, the V gene TRBV7-3; TRBD2 matches at 10 bases. Germline-derived CDR1 and CDR2 are SGHTA and FQGTGA. This CDR3 contains 16 residues. V was clipped by 1 base and J by 4 bases; unmatched bases: 5. Here the CDR3 DNA reads TGTGCCAGCAGCTTAAGAGCGGGGGGGCCCCCAGATACGCAGTATTTT. Protein: CASSLRAGGPPDTQYF.

V is TRBV7-8 and J is TRBJ1-2, with 11 bases lining up with TRBD1. The CDR3 runs to 16 residues. Looked up from germline, CDR1 is SGHVS and CDR2 is FQNEAQ. V shed 0 bases, J shed 5 bases, and the junction held 5 bases outside the gene matches. CDR3 protein: CASSLARTGGRYGYTF. The CDR3 bases are TGTGCCAGCAGCTTAGCCCGGACAGGGGGCAGGTATGGCTACACCTTC.

In the case of this clone: The identical CDR3 is also encoded by other nucleotide sequences in the sample. This chain connects TRBV7-7 to TRBJ2-7; the D gene is possibly TRBD2 (6 bases). Trimming took 0 bases from V and 0 from J, leaving 9 bases between them. Germline V gene data show CDR1 as SSHAT and CDR2 as FNYEAQ (reference sequence). This CDR3 is 15 amino acids long. This chain's CDR3 is CASSLAPGSSYEQYF. CDR3 DNA sequence: TGTGCCAGCAGCTTAGCCCCCGGGAGCTCCTACGAGCAGTACTTC.

The chain recombines TRBV18 with TRBJ2-3, with D possibly TRBD2 on 5 matching bases. This CDR3 is built from 13 residues. Germline CDR1 and CDR2: KGHSH and LQKENI. The V and J ends lost 1 base and 4 bases respectively, with 6 bases between them. This chain's CDR3 is CASSPRRADTQYF. CDR3 sequence (DNA): TGTGCCAGCTCACCACGGCGGGCAGATACGCAGTATTTT.

The chain combines TRBV7-9 with TRBJ1-4; 8 positions agree with TRBD1. Germline-derived CDR1 and CDR2 are SEHNR and FQNEAQ (reference sequence). With V trimmed by 6 bases and J by 4 bases, 4 bases remained unmatched. The CDR3 spans 14 residues. CDR3 sequence: CASRRTGGNEKLFF. The CDR3 DNA reads TGTGCCAGCAGGCGAACAGGGGGTAATGAAAAACTGTTTTTT.

The rearrangement uses TRBV7-9 and TRBJ2-1, with 9 bases lining up with TRBD2. This CDR3 is 15 amino acids long. The germline V gene encodes CDR1 SEHNR and CDR2 FQNEAQ (reference sequence). After removal of 4 bases from V and 8 bases from J, the junction contained 9 bases not matched to a gene. The CDR3: CASSSLAGSLDEQFF. The CDR3 nucleotides read TGTGCCAGCAGCTCCCTAGCGGGAAGTTTGGATGAGCAGTTCTTC.

The chain uses TRBV19 and TRBJ1-3, with 7 bases fitting TRBD1. Unmatched junction bases numbered 6, after V lost 7 bases and J lost 0 bases. This CDR3 has 15 amino acids. Germline CDR1 LNHDA, CDR2 SQIVND (reference sequence). The CDR3, as DNA: TGTGCCAGTAAAAGTTGGGACAGCTCTGGAAACACCATATATTTT. Protein product: CASKSWDSSGNTIYF.

CDR3 protein: CASGPSSGNTIYF. DNA for the CDR3: TGTGCCAGCGGACCGAGCTCTGGAAACACCATATATTTT. The J gene is TRBJ1-3, the V gene TRBV7-7, with D hard to call. Germline V CDR1 and CDR2: SSHAT, FNYEAQ (reference sequence). This CDR3 comprises 13 residues. Trimming cost V 8 bases and J 0 bases, with 8 bases left between them.

This clone was observed once. V is TRBV6-1 and J is TRBJ1-1, with 8 bases fitting TRBD1. Germline-derived CDR1 and CDR2 are MNHNS and SASEGT. This CDR3 spans 15 amino acids. The V segment lost 8 bases and the J segment 10 bases; nucleotides outside the gene matches: 18. DNA of the CDR3: TGTGCCAGCCGTGTCCCGGGACAGGAGCGGTCTAGAGCTTTCTTT. Protein sequence: CASRVPGQERSRAFF.

The genes are TRBV14 and TRBJ2-7, with unresolved D. Germline V lookup: CDR1 SGHDN, CDR2 FVKESK. The V end was cut by 0 bases, the J end by 7 bases, with 13 bases between. The CDR3 runs to 14 residues. CDR3 loop: CASSQDLAVGEQYF. As DNA, the CDR3 is TGTGCCAGCAGCCAAGATCTGGCAGTCGGGGAGCAGTACTTC.

This clone was picked up a small number of times. The V gene is TRBV25-1, the J gene TRBJ2-1; D may be TRBD1 (6 bases). Germline values: CDR1 MGHDK, CDR2 SYGVNS. The CDR3 is 17 amino acids. V was cut by 1 base and J by 5 bases, with 18 bases left in between. The CDR3, as DNA: TGTGCCAGCAGTGAATTTCGGTGGGTCAGGGGTAACAATGAGCAGTTCTTC. It specifies CASSEFRWVRGNNEQFF.

This clone was observed a single time. V gene TRBV7-6 combines with J gene TRBJ2-2; 7 nucleotides agree with TRBD2. This CDR3 is built from 19 residues. Per the germline V gene, CDR1 is SGHVS and CDR2 is FNYEAQ. J lost 8 bases, V lost 1 base, and 19 bases had no gene match. The CDR3 region has the DNA TGTGCCAGCAGCTTAGAGGTGGTAGCGGGTACGCCTGAGGCGGGGGAGCTGTTTTTT. It is translated as CASSLEVVAGTPEAGELFF.

This chain joins TRBV18 and TRBJ2-1; possibly TRBD1 or TRBD2 for D (5 bases each). V was clipped by 6 bases and J by 9 bases, with 18 bases between them. Germline loops: CDR1 KGHSH, CDR2 LQKENI. The CDR3 runs 14 residues. CDR3 amino acids: CASSLGVPWGEQFF. The DNA of the CDR3 is TGTGCCAGCTCCCTGGGGGTCCCCTGGGGTGAGCAGTTCTTC.

This clone was seen a few times. The genes are TRBV5-1 and TRBJ1-6; 7 positions agree with TRBD1. This CDR3 comprises 14 residues. Germline V gene data show CDR1 as SGHRS and CDR2 as YFSETQ. After removal of 2 bases from V and 7 bases from J, the junction contained 3 bases not matched to a gene. The CDR3 sequence is CASSLTGENSPLHF. The CDR3 nucleotides read TGCGCCAGCAGCTTAACAGGGGAGAATTCACCCCTCCACTTT.

This clone was observed a single time. The J gene is TRBJ2-1, the V gene TRBV30; 8 bases line up with TRBD1. V was clipped by 2 bases and J by 10 bases; unmatched bases: 7. This CDR3 comprises 13 residues. Germline V lookup: CDR1 GTSNPN, CDR2 SVGIG (reference sequence). The CDR3 DNA reads TGTGCCTGGAGTCCCAGGGGGCTCTTGGAGCAGTTCTTC. Encoded protein: CAWSPRGLLEQFF.

The chain has TRBV19 and TRBJ1-1; tentatively, D is TRBD1 (5 bases). Trimming left V 6 bases short and J 0 bases short, with 11 bases between. CDR1 and CDR2 from the germline V gene are LNHDA and SQIVND (reference sequence). CDR3 length: 14 amino acids. CDR3 DNA sequence: TGTGCCAGTAGAGACGGGGGGTTGAACACTGAAGCTTTCTTT. It specifies CASRDGGLNTEAFF.

This clone was picked up one time. The germline gene is not matched at one end of the junction; a read error may be the cause. The gene calls are TRBV7-6 and TRBJ2-1; TRBD1 or TRBD2 may be the D gene (6 bases each). The CDR3 runs 14 residues. The germline CDR1 and CDR2 sequences are SGHVS and FNYEAQ. CDR3 DNA: TGTGCCAGCAGCAGGACAGCGGGCTACGATGAGCAGTTCTTC. It yields the protein CASSRTAGYDEQFF.

CDR3 residues: CASSDRDNSPLHF. CDR3 nucleotides: TGTGCCAGCAGTGACAGGGATAATTCACCCCTCCACTTT. J is TRBJ1-6 and V is TRBV6-4; D not certain. V lost 2 bases and J 5 bases, leaving 4 bases between the germline ends. The CDR3 spans 13 residues. Germline V CDR1 and CDR2: MRHNA, SNTAGT.

The chain is built from TRBV15 and TRBJ2-7; weak D call: TRBD1 (6 bases). Germline-derived CDR1 and CDR2 are LNHNV and YYDKDF (reference sequence). V was trimmed by 4 bases and J by 4 bases, leaving 14 bases between them. The CDR3 covers 14 residues. The CDR3 sequence: CATSTRQVGYEQYF. CDR3 DNA: TGTGCCACCAGCACCAGACAGGTGGGGTACGAGCAGTACTTC.

This clone has only one observation. The V call is TRBV4-3, the J call TRBJ2-7; D is perhaps TRBD2 (7 bases). Per germline, CDR1 LGHNA and CDR2 YSLEER. The CDR3 spans 19 residues. V lost 0 bases and J 6 bases, leaving 27 bases between the germline ends. CDR3 residues: CASSQEVNRAYILACEQYF. In nucleotides, the CDR3 is TGCGCCAGCAGCCAAGAAGTAAACAGGGCTTACATACTAGCGTGCGAGCAGTACTTC.

This clone came up a few times. The chain combines TRBV29-1 with TRBJ1-3; D gene uncertain. The CDR3 sequence is 13 residues long. V lost 7 bases, J lost 3 bases, and 13 bases lay in between. Germline CDR1 reads SQVTM; CDR2 reads ANQGSEA. CDR3 amino acids: CSASHGVGNTIYF. In DNA form, the CDR3 reads TGCAGCGCCTCCCACGGAGTTGGAAACACCATATATTTT.

This chain joins TRBV2 and TRBJ1-1; weak D call: TRBD1 (5 bases). The germline CDR1 and CDR2 sequences are SNHLY and FYNNEI. Trimming cost V 8 bases and J 6 bases, with 16 bases left between them. The CDR3 has 13 amino acids. CDR3 sequence: CASFLAGEAEAFF. CDR3 DNA: TGTGCCAGCTTCCTGGCGGGGGAGGCTGAAGCTTTCTTT.

V gene TRBV5-4 combines with J gene TRBJ2-7; TRBD1 aligns across 10 bases. Germline V lookup: CDR1 SGHNT, CDR2 YYREEE (reference sequence). V lost 3 bases to trimming and J lost 4 bases; unmatched junction nucleotides: 7. The CDR3 totals 15 residues. The CDR3 loop is CASSSGGQGSYEQYF. The CDR3 DNA reads TGTGCCAGCAGCTCGGGGGGACAGGGGTCGTACGAGCAGTACTTC. The entire variable domain, with the rest obtained from reference TRBV5-4 and TRBJ2-7, is as follows: ETGVTQSPTHLIKTRGQQVTLRCSSQSGHNTVSWYQQALGQGPQFIFQYYREEENGRGNFPPRFSGLQFPNYSSELNVNALELDDSALYLCASSSGGQGSYEQYFGPGTRLTVT.

In the case of this clone: One base away lies a much larger clone, so this may be a sequencing read error. The rearrangement uses TRBV7-2 and TRBJ1-1; no definite D call. This CDR3 has 13 amino acids. Germline values: CDR1 SGHTA, CDR2 FQGNSA. The ends were cut back, 1 base at V and 4 bases at J, with 7 bases in the middle. Here the CDR3 reads CASSLEQTTEAFF. Here the CDR3 DNA reads TGTGCCAGCAGCTTAGAACAGACCACTGAAGCTTTCTTT.

The rearrangement joins TRBV11-2 to TRBJ1-5; no firm D call. The germline CDR1 and CDR2 sequences are SGHAT and FQNNGV. The V gene lost 2 bases and the J gene lost 11 bases, with 13 bases spanning the gap. The CDR3 contains 13 residues. In nucleotides, the CDR3 is TGTGCCAGCAGCTTAAATGGGGAGACGGCCCAGCATTTT. As protein: CASSLNGETAQHF.

The chain joins TRBV11-2 to TRBJ1-1; D is undetermined. The germline CDR1 and CDR2 sequences are SGHAT and FQNNGV. V dropped 0 bases and J dropped 11 bases, with 13 bases sitting between them. CDR3 length equals 13 residues. The CDR3 loop is CASSLDPRTWAFF. The CDR3 nucleotides read TGTGCCAGCAGCTTAGATCCCCGGACGTGGGCTTTCTTT.